These 21 T cell receptor beta chains were all obtained from the same sample, sequenced in a study of cytotoxic CD8 clonotypes in ibrutinib-treated CLL. Using immunoSEQ multiplex PCR, the repertoire was profiled, and TCRdb retains in-frame clones only, with some absent. Of 35,000 to 55,000 clones in the sample, approximately 69% were seen once. Source: PBMCs, taken after 12 months of ibrutinib treatment. These receptors came from a human donor with chronic lymphocytic leukemia.

The chain's CDR3 is CASRERGGLSNQPQHF. CDR3 in DNA: TGTGCCAGCAGAGAGAGGGGGGGACTTAGCAATCAGCCCCAGCATTTT. The chain joins TRBV2 to TRBJ1-5; a weak D match, TRBD1 (6 bases). The germline gives CDR1 SNHLY, CDR2 FYNNEI. This CDR3 comprises 16 residues. The ends were cut back, 6 bases at V and 0 bases at J, with 15 bases in the middle.

The gene calls are TRBV6-5 and TRBJ2-5; 7 bases map to TRBD2. The germline CDR1 and CDR2 sequences are MNHEY and SVGAGI. The CDR3 runs to 15 residues. Losses at the gene ends were 6 bases for V and 0 bases for J; bases not matched to a gene: 7. In nucleotides, the CDR3 is TGTGCCAGCAGCCTCTGGCGGGGGTACCAAGAGACCCAGTACTTC. Amino acids: CASSLWRGYQETQYF.

The chain couples TRBV6-1 to TRBJ2-1; D not resolved. The CDR3 is 14 residues long. V dropped 8 bases and J dropped 7 bases, with 18 bases sitting between them. Germline assignment: CDR1 MNHNS and CDR2 SASEGT. The CDR3 protein is CASLGWAVGNEQFF. DNA of the CDR3: TGTGCCAGCTTGGGTTGGGCAGTGGGTAATGAGCAGTTCTTC.

V usage is TRBV5-6 and J usage is TRBJ1-5; no firm D call. Trimming pared 2 bases from V and 5 bases from J, leaving 8 bases between. The germline CDR1 and CDR2 sequences are SGHDT and YYEEEE. CDR3 length equals 13 residues. CDR3 loop: CASSFHRYQPQHF. The CDR3 nucleotides are TGTGCCAGCAGCTTTCACCGATATCAGCCCCAGCATTTT.

The chain combines TRBV6-5 with TRBJ1-2; TRBD1 might be the D (6 bases). The CDR3 is made up of 15 amino acids. From germline, CDR1 is MNHEY and CDR2 SVGAGI. Between the trimmed V and J ends, which lost 5 bases and 4 bases, there was a span of 17 bases. Written as DNA, the CDR3 is TGTGCCAGCAGTGTCACAGGGCGGAGTGGCTATGGCTACACCTTC. Protein product: CASSVTGRSGYGYTF.

There are a few counts of this clone. This chain connects TRBV2 to TRBJ1-4; 11 positions match TRBD1. Trimming took 5 bases from V and 1 from J; bases not matched to a gene: 9. The germline gives CDR1 SNHLY, CDR2 FYNNEI. This CDR3 contains 18 residues. The CDR3 DNA reads TGTGCCAGCAGTCGGGACAGGGGGTTACTCCGAACTAATGAAAAACTGTTTTTT. Amino acids: CASSRDRGLLRTNEKLFF.

The chain combines TRBV6-1 with TRBJ2-3; 14 nucleotides match TRBD2. The germline gives CDR1 MNHNS, CDR2 SASEGT. Trimming removed 11 bases from V and 3 bases from J; junction bases left unmatched: 4. This CDR3 spans 14 amino acids. Written as DNA, the CDR3 is TGTGCCGGACTAGCGGGGGGACCAACAGATACGCAGTATTTT. It codes for CAGLAGGPTDTQYF.

This clone was recorded a few times. V usage is TRBV9 and J usage is TRBJ1-1; a possible D gene is TRBD1 (5 bases). CDR1 and CDR2 from the germline V gene are SGDLS and YYNGEE. V lost 3 bases and J 0 bases, leaving 15 bases between the germline ends. This CDR3 comprises 16 residues. In DNA form, the CDR3 reads TGTGCCAGCAGCGCTCTGGGACGGCTACTGAACACTGAAGCTTTCTTT. Its protein is CASSALGRLLNTEAFF. The complete variable domain, with remaining parts taken from reference TRBV9 and TRBJ1-1, reads DSGVTQTPKHLITATGQRVTLRCSPRSGDLSVYWYQQSLDQGLQFLIQYYNGEERAKGNILERFSAQQFPDLHSELNLSSLELGDSALYFCASSALGRLLNTEAFFGQGTRLTVV.

The chain has TRBV5-1 and TRBJ2-3, with 11 bases aligning to TRBD2. V was clipped by 3 bases and J by 1 base; unmatched bases: 4. Germline CDR1 and CDR2: SGHRS and YFSETQ. The CDR3 totals 16 residues. The CDR3 sequence is CASSYKLAGGTDTQYF. In DNA, the CDR3 is TGCGCCAGCAGCTACAAACTAGCGGGGGGCACAGATACGCAGTATTTT.

The J gene is TRBJ1-6, the V gene TRBV6-5, with D possibly being TRBD1 (5 bases). This CDR3 is 13 amino acids long. Germline lookup yields CDR1 MNHEY and CDR2 SVGAGI. Trimming cost V 8 bases and J 7 bases, with 12 bases left between them. The CDR3 loop is CASGWTQNSPLHF. In nucleotides, the CDR3 is TGTGCCAGCGGCTGGACACAGAATTCACCCCTCCACTTT.

This chain connects TRBV15 to TRBJ1-1, with a possible D match to TRBD1 (5 bases). The germline V and J ends were trimmed by 0 bases and 0 bases, with 29 bases remaining between them. The CDR3 loop spans 22 amino acids. Germline CDR1 and CDR2: LNHNV and YYDKDF (reference sequence). The CDR3 spells CATSRDPQWSLRGGGLNTEAFF. In DNA, the CDR3 is TGTGCCACCAGCAGAGATCCGCAGTGGAGCCTTCGGGGGGGAGGGCTGAACACTGAAGCTTTCTTT.

This chain links TRBV30 with TRBJ1-1, with a tentative D call TRBD1 (5 bases). This CDR3 region has 14 residues. Per germline, CDR1 GTSNPN and CDR2 SVGIG (reference sequence). V shed 0 bases and J shed 3 bases, with 11 bases lying between them. CDR3 in DNA: TGTGCCTGGAGTGTAGGGGCAGGGTACACTGAAGCTTTCTTT. Protein: CAWSVGAGYTEAFF.

The V and J genes are TRBV6-5 and TRBJ1-4; 7 bases are shared with TRBD1. The CDR3 totals 15 residues. CDR1 is MNHEY and CDR2 is SVGAGI in the germline V gene. With 0 bases clipped from V and 7 bases from J, the junction kept 5 bases outside the gene matches. The CDR3, as DNA: TGTGCCAGCAGTTACTCGACAGGGAACGCTGAAAAACTGTTTTTT. Its translation is CASSYSTGNAEKLFF.

The chain couples TRBV6-1 to TRBJ2-7, with D perhaps assigned TRBD1 or TRBD2 (6 bases each). V dropped 8 bases and J dropped 6 bases, with 20 bases sitting between them. CDR1 MNHNS and CDR2 SASEGT come from the germline V gene. This CDR3 spans 14 amino acids. The CDR3 coding sequence is TGTGCCAGCTCAGGGGCGGGAAGAGCGCTCGAGCAGTACTTC. It is translated as CASSGAGRALEQYF.

The rearrangement joins TRBV7-6 to TRBJ2-1, with 10 positions matching TRBD2. Germline CDR1 reads SGHVS; CDR2 reads FNYEAQ. This CDR3 comprises 14 residues. Trimming removed 10 bases from V and 10 bases from J; junction bases left unmatched: 13. CDR3 amino acids: CATSAGGQWTEQFF. For the CDR3, the DNA is TGTGCCACTTCAGCGGGGGGGCAGTGGACGGAGCAGTTCTTC.

The V and J genes are TRBV6-5 and TRBJ1-2; possible D gene TRBD1, 5 bases. Looked up from germline, CDR1 is MNHEY and CDR2 is SVGAGI. V lost 0 bases and J lost 3, with 8 bases in between. The CDR3 is made up of 14 amino acids. The CDR3 nucleotides read TGTGCCAGCAGTTACTCGGTGGGGGACTATGGCTACACCTTC. The encoded protein is CASSYSVGDYGYTF.

The chain carries TRBV5-6 and TRBJ2-5, with 8 bases identical to TRBD1. The CDR3 has 17 residues. V dropped 0 bases and J dropped 1; count of bases not matched to a gene: 8. From germline, CDR1 is SGHDT and CDR2 YYEEEE. CDR3 sequence (DNA): TGTGCCAGCAGCTTGGAAGGACAGGGAGAGGGCCAAGAGACCCAGTACTTC. It codes for CASSLEGQGEGQETQYF.

The V and J genes are TRBV7-3 and TRBJ1-1; D is unclear. V lost 6 bases, J lost 7 bases, and 15 bases lay in between. This CDR3 is 13 amino acids long. Germline V gene lookup returns CDR1 SGHTA and CDR2 FQGTGA. CDR3 protein: CASSPDEASEAFF. DNA for the CDR3: TGTGCCAGCAGTCCCGATGAAGCCAGTGAAGCTTTCTTT.

This clone was counted once. The V call is TRBV27, the J call TRBJ2-3, with 9 bases that match TRBD1. Germline assignment: CDR1 MNHEY and CDR2 SMNVEV (reference sequence). V gave up 5 bases and J gave up 3 bases; unmatched junction bases: 12. CDR3 length: 17 residues. CDR3 residues: CASSKTGTGFGTDTQYF. The CDR3 DNA sequence: TGTGCCAGCAGTAAAACCGGGACAGGGTTTGGAACAGATACGCAGTATTTT.

This clone was counted only a few times. The chain has TRBV5-1 and TRBJ1-4, with TRBD1 matching over 10 bases. With 4 bases clipped from V and 7 bases from J, the junction kept 4 bases outside the gene matches. Germline CDR1 SGHRS, CDR2 YFSETQ. This CDR3 is built from 14 residues. CDR3 amino acids: CASSLDRGFEKLFF. The DNA of the CDR3 is TGCGCCAGCAGCCTGGACAGGGGGTTTGAAAAACTGTTTTTT.

The chain uses TRBV18 and TRBJ2-2; tentatively, D is TRBD2 (6 bases). Germline lookup yields CDR1 KGHSH and CDR2 LQKENI. This CDR3 is built from 14 residues. The V end lost 11 bases, the J end lost 4 bases, and 17 bases lay between the germline ends. The DNA for the CDR3 is TGTGCCGGCCGCATCTCGGGGGTCACCGGGGAGCTGTTTTTT. As protein: CAGRISGVTGELFF.